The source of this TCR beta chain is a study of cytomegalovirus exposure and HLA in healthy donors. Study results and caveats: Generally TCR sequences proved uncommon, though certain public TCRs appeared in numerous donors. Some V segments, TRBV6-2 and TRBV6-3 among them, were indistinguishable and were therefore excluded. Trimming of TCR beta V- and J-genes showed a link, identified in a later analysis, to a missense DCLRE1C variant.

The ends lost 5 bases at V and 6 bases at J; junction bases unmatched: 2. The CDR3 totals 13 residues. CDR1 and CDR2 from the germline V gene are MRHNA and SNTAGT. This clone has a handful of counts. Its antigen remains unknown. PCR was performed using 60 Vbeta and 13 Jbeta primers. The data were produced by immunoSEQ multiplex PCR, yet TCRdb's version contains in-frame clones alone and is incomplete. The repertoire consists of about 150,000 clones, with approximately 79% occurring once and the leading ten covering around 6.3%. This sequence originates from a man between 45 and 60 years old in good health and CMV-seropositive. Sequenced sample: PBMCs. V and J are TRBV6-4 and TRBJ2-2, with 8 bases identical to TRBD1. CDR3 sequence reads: CASSSDRAGELFF. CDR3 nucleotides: TGTGCCAGCAGTTCGGACAGGGCCGGGGAGCTGTTTTTT.